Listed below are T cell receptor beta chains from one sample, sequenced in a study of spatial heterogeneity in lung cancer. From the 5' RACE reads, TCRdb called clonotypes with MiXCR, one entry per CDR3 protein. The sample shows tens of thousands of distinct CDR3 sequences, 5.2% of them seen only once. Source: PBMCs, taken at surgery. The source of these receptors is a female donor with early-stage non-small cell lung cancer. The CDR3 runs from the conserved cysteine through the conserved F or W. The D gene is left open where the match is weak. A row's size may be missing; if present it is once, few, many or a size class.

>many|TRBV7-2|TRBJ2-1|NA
CASSLPPTGDDEQFF
TGTGCCAGCAGCCTACCTCCGACAGGTGATGATGAGCAGTTCTTC
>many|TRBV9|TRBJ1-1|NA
CASSFLRGGTEAFF
TGTGCCAGCAGCTTCCTTAGGGGGGGTACTGAAGCTTTCTTT
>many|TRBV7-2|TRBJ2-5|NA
CASSLRRLGTQYF
TGTGCCAGCAGCCTGAGGCGTCTCGGGACCCAGTACTTC
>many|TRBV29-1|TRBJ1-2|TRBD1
CSVDVGQGRYGYTF
TGCAGCGTTGATGTGGGACAGGGGCGCTATGGCTACACCTTC
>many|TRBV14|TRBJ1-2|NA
CASSQDSAGLGYTF
TGTGCCAGCAGCCAAGATTCGGCGGGGCTCGGCTACACCTTC
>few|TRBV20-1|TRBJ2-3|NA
CSARGWTDTQYF
TGCAGTGCTAGAGGATGGACAGATACGCAGTATTTT
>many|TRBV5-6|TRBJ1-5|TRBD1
CASSLLTGGNQPQHF
TGTGCCAGCAGCTTATTAACAGGGGGGAATCAGCCCCAGCATTTT
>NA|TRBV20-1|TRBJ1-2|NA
CSARGLGAQGYTF
TGCAGTGCTAGGGGATTGGGGGCGCAGGGCTACACCTTC
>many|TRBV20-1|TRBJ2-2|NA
CSARDVRVVGELFF
TGCAGTGCTAGAGATGTGAGGGTTGTCGGGGAGCTGTTTTTT
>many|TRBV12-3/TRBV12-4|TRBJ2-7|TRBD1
CASSLGTGAYEQYF
TGTGCCAGCAGTTTGGGGACAGGGGCCTACGAGCAGTACTTC
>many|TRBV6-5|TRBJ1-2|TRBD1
CASRQPGQGYGYTF
TGTGCCAGCAGACAACCGGGACAGGGTTATGGCTACACCTTC
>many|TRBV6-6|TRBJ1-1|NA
CASSYMSFSQRKGRTEAFF
TGTGCCAGCAGTTATATGAGTTTTTCACAGAGGAAAGGAAGGACTGAAGCTTTCTTT
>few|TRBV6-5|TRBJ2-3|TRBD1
CASSYTGADTQYF
TGTGCCAGCAGTTACACAGGGGCAGATACGCAGTATTTT
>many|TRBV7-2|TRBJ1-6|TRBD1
CASSLVQGAGSPLHF
TGTGCCAGCAGCTTAGTACAGGGGGCGGGTTCACCCCTCCACTTT
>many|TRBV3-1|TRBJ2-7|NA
CASSQGPGPSYEQYF
TGTGCCAGCAGCCAAGGTCCGGGGCCCTCCTACGAGCAGTACTTC
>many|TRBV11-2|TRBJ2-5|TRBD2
CASSRGGATETQYF
TGTGCCAGCAGCCGCGGGGGGGCCACGGAGACCCAGTACTTC
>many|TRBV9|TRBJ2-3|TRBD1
CASSAQGAPRSTDTQYF
TGTGCCAGCAGCGCACAGGGGGCGCCTCGAAGCACAGATACGCAGTATTTT
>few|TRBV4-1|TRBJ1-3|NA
CASSALRGSGNTIYF
TGCGCCAGCAGCGCCCTAAGGGGGAGTGGAAACACCATATATTTT
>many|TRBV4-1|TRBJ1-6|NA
CASSQPDGGEDDSPLHF
TGCGCCAGCAGCCAACCTGACGGGGGCGAGGACGATTCACCCCTCCACTTT
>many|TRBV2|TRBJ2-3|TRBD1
CASTEQGMDTQYF
TGTGCCAGCACGGAACAGGGGATGGATACGCAGTATTTT
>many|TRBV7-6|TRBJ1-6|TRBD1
CASSLGQGSNSPLHF
TGTGCCAGCAGCTTGGGACAGGGGTCTAATTCACCCCTCCACTTT
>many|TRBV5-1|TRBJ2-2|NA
CASSLGRMRILTNTGELFF
TGCGCCAGCAGCTTAGGTCGCATGCGGATCCTAACGAACACCGGGGAGCTGTTTTTT
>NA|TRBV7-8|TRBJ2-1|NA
CASSRDSRDEQFF
TGTGCCAGCAGCCGGGACTCTCGCGATGAGCAGTTCTTC
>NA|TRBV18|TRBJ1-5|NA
CASSYAEGNQPQHF
TGTGCCAGCTCATACGCGGAGGGCAATCAGCCCCAGCATTTT
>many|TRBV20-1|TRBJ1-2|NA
CSASWPGGYTF
TGCAGTGCTAGTTGGCCAGGAGGCTACACCTTC
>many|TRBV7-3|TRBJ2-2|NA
CASSLTFKATPFF
TGTGCCAGCAGCTTAACGTTTAAGGCTACTCCGTTTTTT
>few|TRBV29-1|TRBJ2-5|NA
CSAGGRLPETQYF
TGCAGCGCCGGGGGACGGCTCCCCGAGACCCAGTACTTC
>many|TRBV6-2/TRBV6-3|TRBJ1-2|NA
CASRTRSNYGYTF
TGTGCCAGCAGAACCCGTTCTAACTATGGCTACACCTTC
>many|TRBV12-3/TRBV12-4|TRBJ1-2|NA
CASSLMGANYGYTF
TGTGCCAGCAGTTTAATGGGGGCAAACTATGGCTACACCTTC
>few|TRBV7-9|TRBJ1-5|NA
CASSLVGSNQPQHF
TGTGCCAGCAGCTTAGTGGGAAGCAATCAGCCCCAGCATTTT
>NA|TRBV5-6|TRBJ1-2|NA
CASSLSGLGYTF
TGTGCCAGCAGCCTTTCTGGTCTAGGCTACACCTTC
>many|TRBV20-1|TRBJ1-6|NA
CSARSPGSLDSPLHF
TGCAGTGCTAGAAGCCCGGGTAGCTTGGATTCACCCCTCCACTTT
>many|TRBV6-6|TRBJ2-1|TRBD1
CASTPGQSYNEQFF
TGTGCCAGCACTCCGGGACAGTCCTACAATGAGCAGTTCTTC
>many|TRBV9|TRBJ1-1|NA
CASSPVPMNTEAFF
TGTGCCAGCAGCCCCGTCCCGATGAACACTGAAGCTTTCTTT
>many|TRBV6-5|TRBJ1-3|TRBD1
CASSYSGTVGNTIYF
TGTGCCAGCAGTTATAGTGGGACAGTTGGAAACACCATATATTTT
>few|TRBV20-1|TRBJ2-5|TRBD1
CSATGDQETQYF
TGCAGTGCCACAGGGGACCAAGAGACCCAGTACTTC
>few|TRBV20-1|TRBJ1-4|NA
CSATPQGSLFF
TGCAGTGCTACCCCACAGGGATCACTGTTTTTT
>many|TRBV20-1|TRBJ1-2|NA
CSATRLQGMRGYTF
TGCAGTGCTACGAGACTTCAGGGTATGAGGGGCTACACCTTC
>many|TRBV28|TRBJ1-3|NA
CASTLAVGGNTIYF
TGTGCCAGCACCCTGGCTGTGGGAGGAAACACCATATATTTT
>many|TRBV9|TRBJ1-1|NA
CASSAFDRTTEAFF
TGTGCCAGCAGCGCATTCGACAGGACCACTGAAGCTTTCTTT
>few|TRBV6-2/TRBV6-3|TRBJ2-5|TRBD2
CASSYRVAGVLQETQYF
TGTGCCAGCAGTTACCGTGTGGCGGGGGTCTTACAAGAGACCCAGTACTTC
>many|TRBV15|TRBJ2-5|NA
CATSRTPQAQETQYF
TGTGCCACCAGCAGAACTCCGCAAGCCCAAGAGACCCAGTACTTC
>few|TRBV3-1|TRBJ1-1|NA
CASSHNYGAGTEAFF
TGTGCCAGCAGCCACAATTACGGGGCCGGAACTGAAGCTTTCTTT
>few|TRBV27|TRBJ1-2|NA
CASSQGRANYGYTF
TGTGCCAGCAGTCAGGGACGAGCTAACTATGGCTACACCTTC
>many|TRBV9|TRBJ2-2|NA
CASSEARNTGELFF
TGTGCCAGCAGCGAAGCTAGGAACACCGGGGAGCTGTTTTTT
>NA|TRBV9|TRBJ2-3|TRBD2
CASSVDWTSGAADTQYF
TGTGCCAGCAGCGTTGATTGGACTAGCGGGGCAGCAGATACGCAGTATTTT
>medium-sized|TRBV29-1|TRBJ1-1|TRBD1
CSAGEGQTTEAFF
TGCAGCGCTGGCGAGGGACAGACCACTGAAGCTTTCTTT
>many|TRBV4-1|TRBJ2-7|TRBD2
CASSQDTREGYEQYF
TGCGCCAGCAGCCAAGATACCCGGGAGGGCTACGAGCAGTACTTC
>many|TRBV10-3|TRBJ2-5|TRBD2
CAISETRLASIRNQETQYF
TGTGCCATCAGTGAAACCCGACTAGCGAGTATAAGAAACCAAGAGACCCAGTACTTC
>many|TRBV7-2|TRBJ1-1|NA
CASSLGRLNTEAFF
TGTGCCAGCAGCTTAGGACGGTTGAACACTGAAGCTTTCTTT
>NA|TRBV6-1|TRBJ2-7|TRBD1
CASSIGTVASYEQYF
TGTGCCAGCAGTATAGGGACAGTCGCCTCCTACGAGCAGTACTTC